These T cell receptor beta chains were read from a single sample in a study of a mutant IDH1 vaccine in newly diagnosed glioma. Here immunoSEQ multiplex PCR was the method, and the copy in TCRdb shows in-frame clones only, minus some. This table holds 75,000 to 100,000 clones, about 87% found once. Sequenced material: PBMCs, taken from a glioma patient treated with radiotherapy, temozolomide or both. The receptors stem from a woman aged 45-59 years with glioma. Each CDR3 is given with its conserved first and last residue.

CDR3 protein,CDR3 length,V gene
CASSLVKDSYNEQFF,15,TRBV4-1
CASSPPRSGRSDTQYF,16,TRBV4-2
CASRGYEQYF,10,TRBV2
CASSQVGTGELDEQYF,16,TRBV14
CASSIGASTDTQYF,14,TRBV7-9
CASSLEPARKEQYF,14,TRBV27
CATSRDLRGLANEKLFF,17,TRBV15
CASSLASGRANEQYF,15,TRBV5-1
CASSPQRLAGTPYNEQFF,18,TRBV28
CASSSPDRSYEQYF,14,TRBV19
CASSISGWRETQYF,14,TRBV19
CASSQANYGYTF,12,TRBV4-1
CASSQSPGTGAQETQYF,17,TRBV4-1
CASSPTQQETQYF,13,TRBV18
CASNSGPNHSNQPQHF,16,TRBV19
CASSRTPKWAEAFF,14,TRBV6-5
CASTYRLNTEAFF,13,TRBV11-2
CSVTTGAMNTEAFF,14,TRBV29-1
CASSLIPGQDAEKLFF,16,TRBV5-1
CASSPGQESYEQYF,14,TRBV5-4
CASSIRVYNEQFF,13,TRBV19
CASSRAGSNSPLHF,14,TRBV7-9
CASSYSGIGGQETQYF,16,TRBV6-5
CASSWDRAYEQYF,13,TRBV28
CASSLEVRTDTQYF,14,TRBV7-9
CASRPDRAGETQYF,14,TRBV7-9